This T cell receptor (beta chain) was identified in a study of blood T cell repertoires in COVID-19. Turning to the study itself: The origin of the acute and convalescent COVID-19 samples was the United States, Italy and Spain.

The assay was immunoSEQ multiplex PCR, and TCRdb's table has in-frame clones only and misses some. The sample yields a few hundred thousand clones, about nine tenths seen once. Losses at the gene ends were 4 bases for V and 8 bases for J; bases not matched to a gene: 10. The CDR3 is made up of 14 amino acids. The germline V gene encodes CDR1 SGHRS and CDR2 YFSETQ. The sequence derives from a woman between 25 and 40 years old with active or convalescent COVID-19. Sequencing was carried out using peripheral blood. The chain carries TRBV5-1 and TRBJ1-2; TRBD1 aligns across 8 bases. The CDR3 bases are TGCGCCAGCAGCGGTTCGACAGGGGTCGGCGGCTACACCTTC. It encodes CASSGSTGVGGYTF.